These 23 T cell receptor beta chains share one sample of origin, sequenced in a study of shared clonotypes between healthy human individuals. This table comes from immunoSEQ multiplex PCR, and its TCRdb copy is limited to in-frame clones, with some not included. This sample has over a million clones, with roughly 97% found just once. Sequencing used naive CD4+ T cells sorted from blood. Noted subset: CD45RA+ positively selected. The receptor set was obtained from a man younger than 45 in good health.

This clone turned up a few times. The chain uses TRBV5-4 and TRBJ2-7; D gene uncertain. Trimming shortened V by 3 bases and J by 4 bases, and 5 bases separated the two germline ends. This CDR3 comprises 11 residues. Germline assignment: CDR1 SGHNT and CDR2 YYREEE (reference sequence). The CDR3 DNA reads TGTGCCAGCAGCTCGGCTTACGAGCAGTACTTC. Its translation is CASSSAYEQYF.

The J gene is TRBJ2-3, the V gene TRBV5-1; TRBD2 aligns across 8 bases. CDR1 is SGHRS, CDR2 YFSETQ, per germline. The V and J ends lost 4 bases and 4 bases, in that order; junction bases with no gene match: 8. This CDR3 is 15 amino acids long. In nucleotides, the CDR3 is TGCGCCAGCAGCGCAGCGGGAGATAGGGCAGATACGCAGTATTTT. It translates to CASSAAGDRADTQYF.

The chain joins TRBV6-1 to TRBJ2-5; TRBD1 agrees at 7 bases. CDR3 length equals 15 residues. V was pared by 5 bases and J by 0 bases, with 6 bases of the junction left unmatched. Germline CDR1 reads MNHNS; CDR2 reads SASEGT. The DNA of the CDR3 is TGTGCCAGCAGTTTTGACAGGGCGTACCAAGAGACCCAGTACTTC. Translation: CASSFDRAYQETQYF.

The rearrangement links TRBV7-2 to TRBJ2-5, with 7 bases lining up with TRBD2. Germline V gives CDR1 SGHTA, CDR2 FQGNSA. V lost 0 bases and J lost 1; bases outside the gene matches: 20. The CDR3 has 21 residues. DNA for the CDR3: TGTGCCAGCAGCTTAGCGGGACCGGGACTATGGCGTTCTCGTTTCCAAGAGACCCAGTACTTC. Its translation is CASSLAGPGLWRSRFQETQYF.

The chain links TRBV19 to TRBJ1-5; weak D call: TRBD1 (5 bases). The CDR3 has 21 amino acids. The germline V gene has CDR1 LNHDA and CDR2 SQIVND (reference sequence). The V end was cut by 3 bases, the J end by 5 bases, with 32 bases between. CDR3 region: CASSIGWGKISTVSSDQPQHF. The CDR3 coding sequence is TGTGCCAGTAGTATTGGATGGGGGAAGATTTCGACAGTCTCGTCGGATCAGCCCCAGCATTTT.

The chain couples TRBV10-1 to TRBJ2-1, with 11 positions matching TRBD2. The germline V gene has CDR1 WNHNN and CDR2 SYGVQD (reference sequence). This CDR3 is 16 amino acids long. Trimming took 6 bases from V and 6 from J; bases not matched to a gene: 10. The CDR3: CASSDLLAGARNEQFF. CDR3 coding DNA: TGCGCCAGCAGCGACCTACTAGCGGGAGCCCGCAATGAGCAGTTCTTC.

The V call is TRBV9, the J call TRBJ2-3, with D unclear. The germline V gene encodes CDR1 SGDLS and CDR2 YYNGEE. V was cut by 0 bases and J by 2 bases, with 10 bases left in between. CDR3 length equals 15 residues. CDR3 in amino acids: CASSVAGDVTDTQYF. The CDR3 bases are TGTGCCAGCAGCGTAGCGGGCGATGTCACAGATACGCAGTATTTT.

The J gene is TRBJ2-2, the V gene TRBV7-6; D possibly uses TRBD1 or TRBD2 (6 bases each). The CDR3 length is 16 residues. V was cut by 5 bases and J by 3 bases, with 16 bases left in between. CDR1 and CDR2 from the germline V gene are SGHVS and FNYEAQ. In nucleotides, the CDR3 is TGTGCCAGCAGCCCTAGATGGGGGGCGGACACCGGGGAGCTGTTTTTT. Protein: CASSPRWGADTGELFF.

The rearrangement uses TRBV6-5 and TRBJ2-1; possibly TRBD2 for D (6 bases). Germline V gives CDR1 MNHEY, CDR2 SVGAGI. The CDR3 sequence is 15 residues long. Deletions cut 4 bases from V and 6 bases from J, with 16 bases between. CDR3 bases: TGTGCCAGCAGTTGGGGACTCCAGCCCCTCAATGAGCAGTTCTTC. Protein sequence: CASSWGLQPLNEQFF.

The gene calls are TRBV15 and TRBJ2-3, with TRBD2 matching over 10 bases. The CDR3 length is 16 residues. V shed 0 bases, J shed 1 base, and the junction held 1 base outside the gene matches. The germline V gene encodes CDR1 LNHNV and CDR2 YYDKDF (reference sequence). DNA for the CDR3: TGTGCCACCAGCAGAGATCTAGCGGGAGGCACAGATACGCAGTATTTT. Translation: CATSRDLAGGTDTQYF.

The chain links TRBV5-1 to TRBJ2-7; possible D gene TRBD2, 6 bases. This CDR3 region has 15 residues. Germline CDR1 and CDR2: SGHRS and YFSETQ. The ends were cut back, 3 bases at V and 4 bases at J, with 17 bases in the middle. The CDR3 protein is CASSSQSGGGYEQYF. In DNA form, the CDR3 reads TGCGCCAGCAGCTCCCAATCCGGGGGAGGTTACGAGCAGTACTTC.

The rearrangement joins TRBV27 to TRBJ1-5, with D possibly being TRBD1 (6 bases). The length of the CDR3 is 16 residues. Germline loops: CDR1 MNHEY, CDR2 SMNVEV (reference sequence). V was clipped by 3 bases and J by 1 base, with 13 bases between them. The CDR3: CASSFIGGGSNQPQHF. CDR3 sequence (DNA): TGTGCCAGCAGTTTTATCGGGGGGGGCAGCAATCAGCCCCAGCATTTT.

This sequence joins TRBV7-2 and TRBJ2-5, with D tentatively TRBD2 (6 bases). CDR3 size: 15 residues. V lost 0 bases to trimming and J lost 5 bases, with 13 bases between them. Germline V gene data show CDR1 as SGHTA and CDR2 as FQGNSA. The CDR3 is CASSLAPTSRETQYF. The CDR3 region has the DNA TGTGCCAGCAGCTTAGCGCCGACTAGTCGTGAGACCCAGTACTTC. Looking up the rest from reference TRBV7-2 and TRBJ2-5 gives the full variable domain: GAGVSQSPSNKVTEKGKDVELRCDPISGHTALYWYRQSLGQGLEFLIYFQGNSAPDKSGLPSDRFSAERTGGSVSTLTIQRTQQEDSAVYLCASSLAPTSRETQYFGPGTRLLVL.

The rearrangement links TRBV28 to TRBJ2-7, with D hard to call. The CDR3 consists of 12 residues. Per germline, CDR1 MDHEN and CDR2 SYDVKM. V lost 5 bases, J lost 2 bases, and 7 bases lay in between. The CDR3 here is CASSPDAYEQYF. The CDR3 DNA is TGTGCCAGCAGTCCCGATGCCTACGAGCAGTACTTC.

The chain uses TRBV30 and TRBJ2-2; TRBD2 matches at 15 bases. The CDR3 contains 22 residues. Trimming removed 0 bases from V and 4 bases from J; junction bases left unmatched: 18. CDR1 GTSNPN and CDR2 SVGIG come from the germline V gene (reference sequence). The CDR3 region is CAWSVPWGLAGGTSSGTGELFF. Written as DNA, the CDR3 is TGTGCCTGGAGTGTACCGTGGGGACTAGCGGGAGGAACCTCGAGCGGCACCGGGGAGCTGTTTTTT.

This chain links TRBV5-4 with TRBJ2-4, with 8 bases that match TRBD1. CDR3 length: 16 residues. Looked up from germline, CDR1 is SGHNT and CDR2 is YYREEE (reference sequence). With 0 bases clipped from V and 6 bases from J, the junction kept 8 bases outside the gene matches. CDR3 sequence reads: CASSLGRDRSANIQYF. The DNA for the CDR3 is TGTGCCAGCAGCTTGGGCCGGGACAGGTCCGCAAACATTCAGTACTTC.

This sequence joins TRBV27 and TRBJ2-7, with D hard to call. Between the trimmed V and J ends, which lost 5 bases and 7 bases, there was a span of 21 bases. This CDR3 region has 15 residues. Germline lookup yields CDR1 MNHEY and CDR2 SMNVEV (reference sequence). CDR3 region: CASSQVNRHDLEQYF. For the CDR3, the DNA is TGTGCCAGCAGTCAAGTTAATCGACATGACTTGGAGCAGTACTTC.

The chain couples TRBV7-9 to TRBJ2-5, with TRBD1 matching 7 bases. Germline lookup yields CDR1 SEHNR and CDR2 FQNEAQ (reference sequence). Losses at the gene ends were 2 bases for V and 5 bases for J; bases not matched to a gene: 5. The CDR3 has 14 amino acids. The DNA for the CDR3 is TGTGCCAGCAGCTTAATCCAGGGGGTGGAGACCCAGTACTTC. Its protein is CASSLIQGVETQYF.

This chain uses TRBV18 with TRBJ2-1; 10 positions agree with TRBD2. The CDR3 totals 14 residues. Germline loops: CDR1 KGHSH, CDR2 LQKENI. The ends lost 5 bases at V and 7 bases at J; junction bases unmatched: 5. The CDR3: CASSFRAGGNEQFF. For the CDR3, the DNA is TGTGCCAGCTCATTCCGAGCGGGGGGGAATGAGCAGTTCTTC.

The genes are TRBV13 and TRBJ2-3; D remains ambiguous. V lost 1 base and J lost 0, with 8 bases in between. Germline CDR1 reads PRHDT; CDR2 reads FYEKMQ (reference sequence). The CDR3 extends over 15 amino acids. CDR3 bases: TGTGCCAGCAGCTTAGTTCAGTGGAGCACAGATACGCAGTATTTT. This translates into CASSLVQWSTDTQYF.

The chain combines TRBV5-4 with TRBJ2-7; 8 bases map to TRBD2. V was clipped by 4 bases and J by 7 bases; unmatched bases: 19. This CDR3 has 17 amino acids. Per the germline V gene, CDR1 is SGHNT and CDR2 is YYREEE (reference sequence). CDR3: CASSAAFKRTSGGEQYF. In DNA, the CDR3 is TGTGCCAGCAGCGCCGCCTTCAAGCGGACAAGCGGGGGTGAGCAGTACTTC.

CDR3 residues: CASSYRVQETQYF. The CDR3 DNA reads TGTGCCAGCAGCTACAGAGTCCAAGAGACCCAGTACTTC. The genes are TRBV14 and TRBJ2-5; no definite D call. Germline loops: CDR1 SGHDN, CDR2 FVKESK. Deletions cut 5 bases from V and 1 base from J, with 8 bases between. The CDR3 sequence is 13 residues long. The entire variable domain, with the rest obtained from reference TRBV14 and TRBJ2-5, is as follows: EAGVTQFPSHSVIEKGQTVTLRCDPISGHDNLYWYRRVMGKEIKFLLHFVKESKQDESGMPNNRFLAERTGGTYSTLKVQPAELEDSGVYFCASSYRVQETQYFGPGTRLLVL.

The chain joins TRBV4-3 to TRBJ1-2, with TRBD1 identical over 10 bases. Germline trimming cut 2 bases from V and 3 bases from J; bases unmatched to any gene: 3. The V gene's germline CDR1 is LGHNA and CDR2 YSLEER. The CDR3 runs 15 residues. The DNA for the CDR3 is TGCGCCAGCAGCCAACGACAGGGGGCTGACTATGGCTACACCTTC. Its translation: CASSQRQGADYGYTF.